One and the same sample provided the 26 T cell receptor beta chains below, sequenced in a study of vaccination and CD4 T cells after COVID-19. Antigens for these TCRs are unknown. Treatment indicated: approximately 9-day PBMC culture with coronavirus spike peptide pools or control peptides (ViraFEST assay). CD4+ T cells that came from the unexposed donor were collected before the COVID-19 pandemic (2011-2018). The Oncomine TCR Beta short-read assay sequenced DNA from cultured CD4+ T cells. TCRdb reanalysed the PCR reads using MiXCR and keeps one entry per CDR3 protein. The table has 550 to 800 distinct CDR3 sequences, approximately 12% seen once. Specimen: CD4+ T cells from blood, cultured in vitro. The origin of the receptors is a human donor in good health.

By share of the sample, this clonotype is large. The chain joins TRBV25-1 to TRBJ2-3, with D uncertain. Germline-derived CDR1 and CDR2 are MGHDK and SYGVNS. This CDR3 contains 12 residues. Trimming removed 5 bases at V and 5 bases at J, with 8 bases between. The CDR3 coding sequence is TGTGCCAGCAGTAGGAGTGGAGATACGCAGTATTTT. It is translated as CASSRSGDTQYF.

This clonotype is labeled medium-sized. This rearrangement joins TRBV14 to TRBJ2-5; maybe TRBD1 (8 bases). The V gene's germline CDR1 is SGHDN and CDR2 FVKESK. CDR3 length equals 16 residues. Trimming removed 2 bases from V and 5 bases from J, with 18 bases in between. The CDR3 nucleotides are TGTGCCAGCAGCCAACACAGGGGGGGGACATCGGAGACCCAGTACTTC. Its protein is CASSQHRGGTSETQYF. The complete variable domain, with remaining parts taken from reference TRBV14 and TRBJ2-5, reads EAGVTQFPSHSVIEKGQTVTLRCDPISGHDNLYWYRRVMGKEIKFLLHFVKESKQDESGMPNNRFLAERTGGTYSTLKVQPAELEDSGVYFCASSQHRGGTSETQYFGPGTRLLVL.

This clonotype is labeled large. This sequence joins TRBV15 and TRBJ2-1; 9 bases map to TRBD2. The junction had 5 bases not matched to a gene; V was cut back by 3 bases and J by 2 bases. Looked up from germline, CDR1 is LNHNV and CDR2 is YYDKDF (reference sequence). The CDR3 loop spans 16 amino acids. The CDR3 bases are TGTGCCACCAGCAGGGAACTAGCGGGCACCTACAATGAGCAGTTCTTC. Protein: CATSRELAGTYNEQFF. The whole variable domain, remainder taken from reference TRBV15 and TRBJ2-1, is DAMVIQNPRYQVTQFGKPVTLSCSQTLNHNVMYWYQQKSSQAPKLLFHYYDKDFNNEADTPDNFQSRRPNTSFCFLDIRSPGLGDTAMYLCATSRELAGTYNEQFFGPGTRLTVL.

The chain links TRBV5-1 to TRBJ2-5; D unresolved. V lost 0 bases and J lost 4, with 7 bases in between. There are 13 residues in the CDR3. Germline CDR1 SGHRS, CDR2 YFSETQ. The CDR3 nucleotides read TGCGCCAGCAGCTTGGGAGGTCCAGAGACCCAGTACTTC. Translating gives CASSLGGPETQYF.

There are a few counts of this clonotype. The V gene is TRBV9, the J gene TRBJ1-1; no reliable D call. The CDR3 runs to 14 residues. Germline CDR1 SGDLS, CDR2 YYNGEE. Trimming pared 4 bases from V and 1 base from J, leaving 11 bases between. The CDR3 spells CASSSNVGNTEAFF. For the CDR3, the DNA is TGTGCCAGCAGCTCTAACGTGGGGAACACTGAAGCTTTCTTT.

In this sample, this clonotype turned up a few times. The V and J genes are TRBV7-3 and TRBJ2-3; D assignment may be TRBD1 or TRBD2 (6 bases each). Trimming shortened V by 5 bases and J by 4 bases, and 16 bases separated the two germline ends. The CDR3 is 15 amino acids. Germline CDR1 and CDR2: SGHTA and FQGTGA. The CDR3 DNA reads TGTGCCAGCAGCCAGATCCGGGGGCCCCCAGATACGCAGTATTTT. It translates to CASSQIRGPPDTQYF.

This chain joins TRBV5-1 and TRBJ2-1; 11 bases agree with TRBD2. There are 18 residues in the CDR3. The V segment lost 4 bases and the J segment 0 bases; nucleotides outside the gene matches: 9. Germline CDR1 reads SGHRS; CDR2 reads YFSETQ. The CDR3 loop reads CASSAGLAGMSSYNEQFF. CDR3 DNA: TGCGCCAGCAGCGCAGGACTAGCGGGTATGAGCTCCTACAATGAGCAGTTCTTC.

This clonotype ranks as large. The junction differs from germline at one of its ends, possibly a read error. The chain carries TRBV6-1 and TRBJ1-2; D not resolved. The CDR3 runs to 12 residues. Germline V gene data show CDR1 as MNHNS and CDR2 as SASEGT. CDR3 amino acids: CATTEVAPRVGF. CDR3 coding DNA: TGTGCCACAACAGAGGTAGCTCCCCGGGTTGGCTTC.

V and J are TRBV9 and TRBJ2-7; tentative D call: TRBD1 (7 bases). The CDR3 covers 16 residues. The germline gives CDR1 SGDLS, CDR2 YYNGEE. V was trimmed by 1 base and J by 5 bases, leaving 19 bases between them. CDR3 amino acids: CASSVLGGGALHEQYF. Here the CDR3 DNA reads TGTGCCAGCAGCGTATTAGGAGGGGGCGCATTACACGAGCAGTACTTC.

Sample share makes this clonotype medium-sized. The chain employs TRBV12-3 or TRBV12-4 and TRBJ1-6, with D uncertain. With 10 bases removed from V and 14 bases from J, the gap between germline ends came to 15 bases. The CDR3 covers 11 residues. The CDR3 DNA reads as TGTGCCACCACCGTGGGTGGCACCCTCCACTTT. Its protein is CATTVGGTLHF.

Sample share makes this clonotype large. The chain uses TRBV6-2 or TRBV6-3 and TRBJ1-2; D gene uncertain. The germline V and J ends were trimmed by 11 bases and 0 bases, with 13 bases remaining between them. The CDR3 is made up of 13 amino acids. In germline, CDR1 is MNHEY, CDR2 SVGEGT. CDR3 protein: CAGYSTANYGYTF. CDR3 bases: TGTGCCGGATACAGTACAGCTAACTATGGCTACACCTTC.

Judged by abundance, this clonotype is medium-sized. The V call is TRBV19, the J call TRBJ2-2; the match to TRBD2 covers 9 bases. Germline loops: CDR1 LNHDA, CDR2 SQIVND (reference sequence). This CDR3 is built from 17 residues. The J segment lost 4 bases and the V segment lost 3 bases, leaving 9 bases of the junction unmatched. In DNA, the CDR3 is TGTGCCAGTAGTATGACCCTAGCGGGGCCTAGCACCGGGGAGCTGTTTTTT. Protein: CASSMTLAGPSTGELFF.

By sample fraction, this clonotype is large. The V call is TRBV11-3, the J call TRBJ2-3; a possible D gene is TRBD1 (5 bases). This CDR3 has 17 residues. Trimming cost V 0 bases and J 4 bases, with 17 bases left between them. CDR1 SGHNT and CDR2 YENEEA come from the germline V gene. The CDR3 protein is CASSLDSGREGADTQYF. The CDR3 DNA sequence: TGTGCCAGCAGCTTAGACTCTGGCAGGGAAGGGGCAGATACGCAGTATTTT.

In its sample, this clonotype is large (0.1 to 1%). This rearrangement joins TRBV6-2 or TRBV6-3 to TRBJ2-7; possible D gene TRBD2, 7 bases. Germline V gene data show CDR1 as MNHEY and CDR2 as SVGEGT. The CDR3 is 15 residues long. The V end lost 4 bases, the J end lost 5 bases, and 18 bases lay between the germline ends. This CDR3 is CASSLEGGYGNEQYF. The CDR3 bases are TGTGCCAGCAGTTTGGAGGGGGGGTACGGGAACGAGCAGTACTTC.

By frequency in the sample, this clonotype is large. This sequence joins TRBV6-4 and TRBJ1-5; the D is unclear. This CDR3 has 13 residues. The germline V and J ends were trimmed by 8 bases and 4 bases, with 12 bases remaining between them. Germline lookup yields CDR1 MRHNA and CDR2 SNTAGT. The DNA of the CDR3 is TGTGCCAGCTTCATGGCGACAAATCAGCCCCAGCATTTT. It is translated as CASFMATNQPQHF.

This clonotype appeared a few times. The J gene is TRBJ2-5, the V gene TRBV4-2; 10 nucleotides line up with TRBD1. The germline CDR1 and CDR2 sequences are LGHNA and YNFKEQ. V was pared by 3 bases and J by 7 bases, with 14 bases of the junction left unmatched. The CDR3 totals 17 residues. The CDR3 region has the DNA TGTGCCAGCAGCCATGACCGGGACAGGGGCCTCCGAGGGACCCAGTACTTC. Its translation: CASSHDRDRGLRGTQYF.

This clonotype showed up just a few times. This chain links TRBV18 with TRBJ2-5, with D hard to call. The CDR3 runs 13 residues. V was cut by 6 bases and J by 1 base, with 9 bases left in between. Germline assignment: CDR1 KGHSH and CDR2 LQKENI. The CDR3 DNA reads TGTGCCAGCTCTCTACAGTTCCAAGAGACCCAGTACTTC. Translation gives CASSLQFQETQYF.

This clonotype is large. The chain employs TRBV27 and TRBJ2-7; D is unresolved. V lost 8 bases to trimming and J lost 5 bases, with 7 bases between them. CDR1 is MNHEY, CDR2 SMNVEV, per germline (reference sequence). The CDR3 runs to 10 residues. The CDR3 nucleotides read TGTGCCAGCGGGATTCACGAGCAGTACTTC. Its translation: CASGIHEQYF.

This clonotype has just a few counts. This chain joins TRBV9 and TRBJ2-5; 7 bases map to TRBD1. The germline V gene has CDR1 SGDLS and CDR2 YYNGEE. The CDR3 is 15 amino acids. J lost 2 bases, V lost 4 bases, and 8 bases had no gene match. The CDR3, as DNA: TGTGCCAGCAGCCCACCCGGGACAGCTCAAGAGACCCAGTACTTC. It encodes CASSPPGTAQETQYF.

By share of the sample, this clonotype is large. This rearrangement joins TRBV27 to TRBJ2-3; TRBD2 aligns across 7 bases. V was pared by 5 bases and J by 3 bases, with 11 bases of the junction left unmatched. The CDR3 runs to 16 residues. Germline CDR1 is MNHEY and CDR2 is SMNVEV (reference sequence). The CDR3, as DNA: TGTGCCAGCAGTGGGGACCTCAGCGGGAAGACAGATACGCAGTATTTT. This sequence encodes CASSGDLSGKTDTQYF.

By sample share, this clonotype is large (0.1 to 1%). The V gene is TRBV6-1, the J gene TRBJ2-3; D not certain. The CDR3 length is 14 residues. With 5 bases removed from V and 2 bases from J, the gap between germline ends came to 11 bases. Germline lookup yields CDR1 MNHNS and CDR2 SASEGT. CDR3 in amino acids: CASSRPTSTDTQYF. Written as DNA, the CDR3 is TGTGCCAGCAGTCGTCCCACTTCCACAGATACGCAGTATTTT.

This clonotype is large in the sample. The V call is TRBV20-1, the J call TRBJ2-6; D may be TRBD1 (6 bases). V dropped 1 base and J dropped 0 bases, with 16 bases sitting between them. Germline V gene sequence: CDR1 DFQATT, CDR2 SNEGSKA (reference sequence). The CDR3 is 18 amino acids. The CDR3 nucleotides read TGCAGTGCTAGAGCTCCGCCAGGGGCTCCCTCTGGGGCCAACGTCCTGACTTTC. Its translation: CSARAPPGAPSGANVLTF.

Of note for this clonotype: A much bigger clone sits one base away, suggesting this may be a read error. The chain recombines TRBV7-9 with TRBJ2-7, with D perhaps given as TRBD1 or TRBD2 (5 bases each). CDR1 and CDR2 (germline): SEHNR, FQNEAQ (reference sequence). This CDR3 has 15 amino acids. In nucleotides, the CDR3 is TGTGCCAGCAGCTTAAGGGACGGAGCCTCCTACGAGCGGTACTTC. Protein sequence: CASSLRDGASYERYF.

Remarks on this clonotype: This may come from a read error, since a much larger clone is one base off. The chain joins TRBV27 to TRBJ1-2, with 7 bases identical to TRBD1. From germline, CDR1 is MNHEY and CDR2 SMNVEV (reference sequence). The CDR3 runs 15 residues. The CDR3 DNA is TGTGTCAGCAGTTTACGCACAGGGGCCAGCTATGGCTACACCTTC. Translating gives CVSSLRTGASYGYTF.

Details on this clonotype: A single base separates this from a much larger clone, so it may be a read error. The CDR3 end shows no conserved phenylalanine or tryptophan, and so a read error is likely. This CDR3 is CATSDSLAGAGNEQFS. The DNA for the CDR3 is TGTGCCACCAGTGACTCTCTAGCGGGAGCGGGCAATGAGCAGTTCTCC. The rearrangement joins TRBV24-1 to TRBJ2-1; 10 bases are a match to TRBD2. CDR3 size: 16 residues. The junction had 8 bases not matched to a gene; V was cut back by 4 bases and J by 6 bases. Germline lookup yields CDR1 KGHDR and CDR2 SFDVKD.

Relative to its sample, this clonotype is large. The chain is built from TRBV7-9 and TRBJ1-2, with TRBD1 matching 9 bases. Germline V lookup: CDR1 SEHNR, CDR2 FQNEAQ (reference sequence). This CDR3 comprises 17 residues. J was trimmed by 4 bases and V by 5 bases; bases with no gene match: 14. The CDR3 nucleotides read TGTGCCAGCAGCAGAAACCGGGACAGGGCCTCGTTCTATGGCTACACCTTC. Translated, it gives CASSRNRDRASFYGYTF.